The 5 T cell receptor beta chains listed next were all sequenced from one sample in a study of cytomegalovirus exposure and HLA in healthy donors. The PCR ran on 60 Vbeta and 13 Jbeta primers. Some clones are missing from TCRdb's copy, which holds only in-frame ones; the method was immunoSEQ multiplex PCR. The sample contains 95,000 to 150,000 clones, approximately 78% of which appear only once. Sequenced sample: PBMCs. Receptors originate from a woman aged 35 to 49 in good health and CMV-seropositive.

V gene TRBV19 combines with J gene TRBJ2-6; TRBD1 is a possible D gene (5 bases). The germline CDR1 and CDR2 sequences are LNHDA and SQIVND (reference sequence). This CDR3 has 16 amino acids. Trimming removed 4 bases at V and 2 bases at J, with 12 bases between. CDR3 protein: CASSTRGNPGANVLTF. CDR3 in DNA: TGTGCCAGTAGTACAAGGGGCAACCCTGGGGCCAACGTCCTGACTTTC.

J is TRBJ1-1 and V is TRBV7-9; D is ambiguous. The germline V gene encodes CDR1 SEHNR and CDR2 FQNEAQ (reference sequence). This CDR3 has 16 residues. V dropped 6 bases and J dropped 3 bases, with 20 bases sitting between them. CDR3 coding DNA: TGTGCCAGCAGTCCCCCGGACGGGAGTCGCGACACTGAAGCTTTCTTT. Its protein is CASSPPDGSRDTEAFF.

This clone was detected only a few times. The chain has TRBV7-2 and TRBJ1-2, with D possibly being TRBD1 (6 bases). Per germline, CDR1 SGHTA and CDR2 FQGNSA. CDR3 size: 14 residues. The V end was cut by 4 bases, the J end by 8 bases, with 17 bases between. CDR3 protein: CASSSYTGIGGYTF. The CDR3, as DNA: TGTGCCAGCAGCTCCTACACAGGGATTGGGGGCTACACCTTC.

The chain employs TRBV6-1 and TRBJ1-1; unclear D gene. The CDR3 has 15 amino acids. Germline lookup yields CDR1 MNHNS and CDR2 SASEGT. V was clipped by 1 base and J by 1 base, with 10 bases between them. CDR3 nucleotides: TGTGCCAGCAGTGAAGATTGGAGTCGGAACACTGAAGCTTTCTTT. Its translation is CASSEDWSRNTEAFF.

The gene calls are TRBV4-1 and TRBJ2-7, with 12 bases identical to TRBD1. CDR1 MGHRA and CDR2 YSYEKL come from the germline V gene. V dropped 3 bases and J dropped 2; count of bases not matched to a gene: 8. The CDR3 consists of 17 residues. Written as DNA, the CDR3 is TGCGCCAGCAGCCACCCCACCCGGGACAGGGGGCCCTACGAGCAGTACTTC. As protein: CASSHPTRDRGPYEQYF.